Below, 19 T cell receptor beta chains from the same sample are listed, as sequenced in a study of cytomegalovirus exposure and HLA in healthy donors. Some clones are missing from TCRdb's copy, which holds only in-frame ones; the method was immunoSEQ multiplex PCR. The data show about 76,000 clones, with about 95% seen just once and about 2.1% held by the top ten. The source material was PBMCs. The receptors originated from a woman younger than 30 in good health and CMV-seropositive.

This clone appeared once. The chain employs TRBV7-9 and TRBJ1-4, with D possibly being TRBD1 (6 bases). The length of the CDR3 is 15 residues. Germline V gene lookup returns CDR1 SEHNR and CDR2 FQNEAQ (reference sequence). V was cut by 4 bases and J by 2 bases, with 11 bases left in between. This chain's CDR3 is CASSSPRGTNEKLFF. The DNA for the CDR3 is TGTGCCAGCAGCTCTCCCAGGGGTACTAATGAAAAACTGTTTTTT.

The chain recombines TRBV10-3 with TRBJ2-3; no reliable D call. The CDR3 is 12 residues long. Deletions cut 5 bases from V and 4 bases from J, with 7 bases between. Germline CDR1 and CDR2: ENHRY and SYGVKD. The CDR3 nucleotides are TGTGCCATCAGTCCTGGGCCAGATACGCAGTATTTT. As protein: CAISPGPDTQYF.

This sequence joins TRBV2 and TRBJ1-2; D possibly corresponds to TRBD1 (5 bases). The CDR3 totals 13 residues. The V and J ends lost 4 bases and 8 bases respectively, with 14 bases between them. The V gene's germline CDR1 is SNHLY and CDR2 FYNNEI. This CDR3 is CASSGRGAAGYTF. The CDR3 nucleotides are TGTGCCAGCAGTGGTCGTGGGGCGGCAGGCTACACCTTC.

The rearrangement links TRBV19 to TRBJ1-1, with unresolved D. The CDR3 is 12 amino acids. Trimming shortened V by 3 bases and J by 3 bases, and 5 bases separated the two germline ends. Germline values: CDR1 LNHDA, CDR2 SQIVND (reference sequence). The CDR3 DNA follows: TGTGCCAGTAGTATTTCCTACACTGAAGCTTTCTTT. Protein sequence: CASSISYTEAFF.

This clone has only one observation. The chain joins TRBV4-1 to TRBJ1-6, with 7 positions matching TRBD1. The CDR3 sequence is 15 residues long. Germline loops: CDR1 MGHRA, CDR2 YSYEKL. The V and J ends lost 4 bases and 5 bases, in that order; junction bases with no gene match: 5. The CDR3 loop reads CASSPRDSDNSPLHF. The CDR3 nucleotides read TGCGCCAGCAGCCCCCGGGACAGCGATAATTCACCCCTCCACTTT.

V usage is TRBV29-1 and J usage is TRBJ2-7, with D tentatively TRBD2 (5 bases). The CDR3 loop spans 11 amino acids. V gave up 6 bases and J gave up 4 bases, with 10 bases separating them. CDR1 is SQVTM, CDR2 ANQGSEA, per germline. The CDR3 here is CSVGEEYEQYF. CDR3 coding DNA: TGCAGCGTGGGAGAGGAATACGAGCAGTACTTC.

CDR3 sequence: CASSLAGTGGYGYTF. The CDR3 nucleotides are TGTGCCAGCAGCTTGGCCGGGACAGGGGGCTATGGCTACACCTTC. The chain couples TRBV5-5 to TRBJ1-2; 11 nucleotides match TRBD1. V gave up 0 bases and J gave up 4 bases; unmatched junction bases: 2. Germline V gene data show CDR1 as SGHKS and CDR2 as YYEKEE (reference sequence). The CDR3 runs 15 residues.

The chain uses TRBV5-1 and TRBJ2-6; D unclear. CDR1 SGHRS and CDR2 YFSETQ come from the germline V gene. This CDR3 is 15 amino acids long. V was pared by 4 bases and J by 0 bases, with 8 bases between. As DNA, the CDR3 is TGCGCCAGCAGCACAGAATACTCTGGGGCCAACGTCCTGACTTTC. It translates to CASSTEYSGANVLTF.

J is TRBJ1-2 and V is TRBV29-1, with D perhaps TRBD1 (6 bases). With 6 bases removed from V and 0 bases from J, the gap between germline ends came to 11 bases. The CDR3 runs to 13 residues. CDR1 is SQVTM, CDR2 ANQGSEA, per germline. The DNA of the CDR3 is TGCAGCGTCCGACAGGCGTCTAACTATGGCTACACCTTC. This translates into CSVRQASNYGYTF.

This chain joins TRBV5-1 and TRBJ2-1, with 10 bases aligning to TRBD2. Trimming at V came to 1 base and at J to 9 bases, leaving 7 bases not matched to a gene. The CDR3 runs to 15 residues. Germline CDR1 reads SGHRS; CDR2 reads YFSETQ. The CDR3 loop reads CASSLYPSGSGEQFF. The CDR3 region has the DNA TGCGCCAGCAGCTTGTATCCTAGCGGGAGCGGTGAGCAGTTCTTC.

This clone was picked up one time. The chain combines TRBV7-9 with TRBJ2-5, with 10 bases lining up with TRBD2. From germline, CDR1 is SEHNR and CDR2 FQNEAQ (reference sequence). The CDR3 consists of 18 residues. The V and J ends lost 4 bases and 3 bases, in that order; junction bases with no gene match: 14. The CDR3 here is CASSYGGRTSGLKETQYF. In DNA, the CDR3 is TGTGCCAGCAGCTATGGGGGCCGGACTAGCGGACTTAAAGAGACCCAGTACTTC. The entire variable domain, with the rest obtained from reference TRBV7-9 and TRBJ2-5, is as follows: DTGVSQNPRHKITKRGQNVTFRCDPISEHNRLYWYRQTLGQGPEFLTYFQNEAQLEKSRLLSDRFSAERPKGSFSTLEIQRTEQGDSAMYLCASSYGGRTSGLKETQYFGPGTRLLVL.

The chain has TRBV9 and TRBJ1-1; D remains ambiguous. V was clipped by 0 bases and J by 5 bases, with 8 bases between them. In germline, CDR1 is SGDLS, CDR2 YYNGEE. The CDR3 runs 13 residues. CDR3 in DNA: TGTGCCAGCAGCGTAGGTGGGAGGACTGAAGCTTTCTTT. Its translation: CASSVGGRTEAFF.

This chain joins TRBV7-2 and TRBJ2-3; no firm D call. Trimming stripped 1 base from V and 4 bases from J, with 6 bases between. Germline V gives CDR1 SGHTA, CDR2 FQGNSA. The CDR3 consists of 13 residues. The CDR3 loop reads CASSLVASDTQYF. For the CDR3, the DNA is TGTGCCAGCAGCTTAGTGGCTTCAGATACGCAGTATTTT. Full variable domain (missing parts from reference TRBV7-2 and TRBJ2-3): GAGVSQSPSNKVTEKGKDVELRCDPISGHTALYWYRQSLGQGLEFLIYFQGNSAPDKSGLPSDRFSAERTGGSVSTLTIQRTQQEDSAVYLCASSLVASDTQYFGPGTRLTVL.

The CDR3 sequence is CASSGLAANTGELFF. The CDR3 DNA sequence: TGTGCCAGCAGCGGACTAGCGGCGAACACCGGGGAGCTGTTTTTT. The V and J genes are TRBV6-1 and TRBJ2-2; 10 positions agree with TRBD2. This CDR3 spans 15 amino acids. Germline V gene data show CDR1 as MNHNS and CDR2 as SASEGT. The V segment lost 6 bases and the J segment 0 bases; nucleotides outside the gene matches: 1.

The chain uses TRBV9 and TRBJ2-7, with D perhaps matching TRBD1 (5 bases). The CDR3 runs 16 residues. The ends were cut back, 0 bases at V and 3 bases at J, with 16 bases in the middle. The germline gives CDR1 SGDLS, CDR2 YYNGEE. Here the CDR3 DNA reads TGTGCCAGCAGCGTAGACCCTATTAGCCAGGGCTACGAGCAGTACTTC. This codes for CASSVDPISQGYEQYF.

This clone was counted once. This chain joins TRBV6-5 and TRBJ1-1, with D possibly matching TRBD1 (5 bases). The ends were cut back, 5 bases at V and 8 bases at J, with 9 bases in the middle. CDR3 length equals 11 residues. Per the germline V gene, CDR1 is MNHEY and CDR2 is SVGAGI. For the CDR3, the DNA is TGTGCCAGCAGTCTATCAGGGGAAGCTTTCTTT. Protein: CASSLSGEAFF.

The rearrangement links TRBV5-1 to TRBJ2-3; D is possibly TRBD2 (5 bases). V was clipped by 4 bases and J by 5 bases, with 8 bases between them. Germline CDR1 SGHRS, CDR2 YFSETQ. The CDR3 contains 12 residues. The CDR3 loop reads CASSQDLDTQYF. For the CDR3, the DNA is TGCGCCAGCAGCCAGGACTTAGATACGCAGTATTTT. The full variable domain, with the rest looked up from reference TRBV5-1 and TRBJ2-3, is KAGVTQTPRYLIKTRGQQVTLSCSPISGHRSVSWYQQTPGQGLQFLFEYFSETQRNKGNFPGRFSGRQFSNSRSEMNVSTLELGDSALYLCASSQDLDTQYFGPGTRLTVL.

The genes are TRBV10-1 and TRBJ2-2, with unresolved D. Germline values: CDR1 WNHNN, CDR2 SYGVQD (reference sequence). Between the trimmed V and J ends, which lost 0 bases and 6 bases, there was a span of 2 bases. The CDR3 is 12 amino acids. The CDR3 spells CASSESSGELFF. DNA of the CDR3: TGCGCCAGCAGTGAGTCCTCCGGGGAGCTGTTTTTT.

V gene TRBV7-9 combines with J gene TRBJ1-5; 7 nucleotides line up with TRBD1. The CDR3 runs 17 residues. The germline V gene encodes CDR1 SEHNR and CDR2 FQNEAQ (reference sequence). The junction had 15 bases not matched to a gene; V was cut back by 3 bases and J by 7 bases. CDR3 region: CASSFGQGERGPQPQHF. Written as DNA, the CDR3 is TGTGCCAGCAGCTTTGGGCAGGGTGAGAGGGGGCCACAGCCCCAGCATTTT.